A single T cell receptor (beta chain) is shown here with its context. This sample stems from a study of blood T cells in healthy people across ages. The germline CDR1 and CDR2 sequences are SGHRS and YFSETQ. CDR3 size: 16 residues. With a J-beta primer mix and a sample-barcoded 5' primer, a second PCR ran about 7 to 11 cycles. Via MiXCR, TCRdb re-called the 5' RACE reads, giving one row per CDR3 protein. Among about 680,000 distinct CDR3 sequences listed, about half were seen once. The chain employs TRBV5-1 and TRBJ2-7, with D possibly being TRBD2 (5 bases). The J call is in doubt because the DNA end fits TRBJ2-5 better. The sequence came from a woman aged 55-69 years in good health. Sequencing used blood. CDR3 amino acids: CASSLAGLSRAETQYF. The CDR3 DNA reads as TGCGCCAGCAGCTTGGCCGGGCTTTCGAGGGCAGAGACCCAGTACTTC.